This TCR beta chain was sequenced during a study of identical twins. A note on this clonotype: The antigen is unknown.

Notes on the study in general: The presence of invariant MAIT and iNKT cells could partly confound analyses of zero-insertion sequences.

A universal primer site was created by template switching, with the cDNA bearing unique molecular identifiers. TCRdb re-derived calls from the 5' RACE reads in MiXCR, one entry per CDR3 protein. This table has under 350,000 distinct CDR3 sequences, more than 8% appearing once. The CDR3 has 16 amino acids. V was cut by 2 bases and J by 1 base, with 14 bases left in between. Germline V gene data show CDR1 as SGHAT and CDR2 as FQNNGV. These records were also assigned to another study, of yellow fever vaccine responses in identical twins.

V gene TRBV11-2 combines with J gene TRBJ2-5; the D gene is possibly TRBD1 (6 bases). The TCR was taken from a woman between 18 and 29 years old in good health. Material: CD8+ T cells sorted from blood. The CDR3 nucleotides read TGTGCCAGCAGCTTATTGGACAGCTTGAGCCAAGAGACCCAGTACTTC. Translated, it gives CASSLLDSLSQETQYF.